Presented here are 21 T cell receptor beta chains from one specimen sequenced in a study of beta chain features in type 1 diabetes. Findings and caveats of the study: Type 1 diabetes patients had moderately but significantly shorter TCRB CDR3s in all four CD4+ subsets.

For these TCRs, the target antigens are not known. The authors reverse transcribed all of the isolated RNA, so sequencing captured expressed TCRB transcripts. Data came from immunoSEQ multiplex PCR; TCRdb stores just in-frame clones and leaves some out. Of hundreds of thousands of clones listed, around an eighth were seen once; the top ten hold 0.03% to 0.04%. Sequenced input: naive CD4+ T cells from blood. The receptors come from a man aged 18 to 30 with type 1 diabetes.

In its sample, this clone was seen a few times. The DNA of the CDR3 is TGTGCCAGCAGCGCCCATTCGGGGAACACTGAAGCTTTCTTT. Residues: CASSAHSGNTEAFF. The chain has TRBV7-2 and TRBJ1-1; D is uncertain. Germline V lookup: CDR1 SGHTA, CDR2 FQGNSA. The CDR3 has 14 amino acids. V lost 5 bases and J 1 base, leaving 11 bases between the germline ends.

The chain joins TRBV11-3 to TRBJ2-3; 12 bases match TRBD2. CDR3 size: 16 residues. V dropped 4 bases and J dropped 0; count of bases not matched to a gene: 2. CDR1 SGHNT and CDR2 YENEEA come from the germline V gene. CDR3 in amino acids: CASSSGTSGSTDTQYF. For the CDR3, the DNA is TGTGCCAGCAGCTCCGGGACTAGCGGGAGCACAGATACGCAGTATTTT.

The chain carries TRBV4-1 and TRBJ2-1; D unresolved. Trimming removed 0 bases at V and 6 bases at J, with 9 bases between. The CDR3 sequence is 14 residues long. In germline, CDR1 is MGHRA, CDR2 YSYEKL. The CDR3 sequence: CASSQEWKGNEQFF. The CDR3 DNA sequence: TGCGCCAGCAGCCAAGAGTGGAAAGGCAATGAGCAGTTCTTC.

The chain is built from TRBV27 and TRBJ2-7, with 11 nucleotides matching TRBD2. Germline-derived CDR1 and CDR2 are MNHEY and SMNVEV (reference sequence). Trimming removed 3 bases from V and 6 bases from J; junction bases left unmatched: 7. There are 15 residues in the CDR3. Here the CDR3 reads CASSFSTSGSTEQYF. DNA of the CDR3: TGTGCCAGCAGTTTCTCCACTAGCGGGAGTACCGAGCAGTACTTC.

This clone was seen only a few times. J is TRBJ1-2 and V is TRBV5-4; 7 positions agree with TRBD1. Trimming took 4 bases from V and 6 from J; bases not matched to a gene: 15. CDR1 and CDR2 from the germline V gene are SGHNT and YYREEE (reference sequence). The CDR3 runs 16 residues. CDR3 sequence reads: CASSTTDRLIWDGYTF. The CDR3 DNA reads TGTGCCAGCAGCACGACGGACAGGCTGATTTGGGATGGCTACACCTTC.

V and J are TRBV25-1 and TRBJ1-2, with 8 positions matching TRBD1. This CDR3 has 14 amino acids. Germline trimming cut 4 bases from V and 6 bases from J; bases unmatched to any gene: 7. Germline CDR1 is MGHDK and CDR2 is SYGVNS. CDR3 sequence: CASSAQGAMDGYTF. The CDR3 DNA reads TGTGCCAGCAGTGCCCAGGGGGCGATGGATGGCTACACCTTC.

The V gene is TRBV19, the J gene TRBJ2-1; TRBD2 agrees at 13 bases. The CDR3 has 15 residues. After removal of 5 bases from V and 10 bases from J, the junction contained 8 bases not matched to a gene. CDR1 is LNHDA, CDR2 SQIVND, per germline (reference sequence). In nucleotides, the CDR3 is TGTGCCAGTAGTTTTACACTAGCGGGAGGGCAGGAGCAGTTCTTC. This gives the protein CASSFTLAGGQEQFF. The full variable domain, in which reference TRBV19 and TRBJ2-1 provide the parts outside the CDR3, is DGGITQSPKYLFRKEGQNVTLSCEQNLNHDAMYWYRQDPGQGLRLIYYSQIVNDFQKGDIAEGYSVSREKKESFPLTVTSAQKNPTAFYLCASSFTLAGGQEQFFGPGTRLTVL.

The gene calls are TRBV6-5 and TRBJ1-3, with D possibly being TRBD1 (5 bases). Between the trimmed V and J ends, which lost 5 bases and 3 bases, there was a span of 14 bases. Germline values: CDR1 MNHEY, CDR2 SVGAGI. The length of the CDR3 is 15 residues. For the CDR3, the DNA is TGTGCCAGCAGTCACCAGGGAGAAGGTGGAAACACCATATATTTT. Translation gives CASSHQGEGGNTIYF.

V is TRBV5-5 and J is TRBJ2-3; 10 nucleotides align to TRBD1. Germline loops: CDR1 SGHKS, CDR2 YYEKEE (reference sequence). Trimming removed 3 bases from V and 2 bases from J; junction bases left unmatched: 6. CDR3 size: 16 residues. The CDR3: CASSSWTGGTTDTQYF. The DNA of the CDR3 is TGTGCCAGCAGCTCCTGGACAGGGGGTACCACAGATACGCAGTATTTT.

CDR3 in DNA: TGCAGCGTTCTCGGGGGTCGTGCCACTGAAGCTTTCTTT. Residues: CSVLGGRATEAFF. The V and J genes are TRBV29-1 and TRBJ1-1; D is possibly TRBD1 (5 bases). Trimming cost V 5 bases and J 4 bases, with 14 bases left between them. The CDR3 sequence is 13 residues long. The germline CDR1 and CDR2 sequences are SQVTM and ANQGSEA.

This clone was seen a handful of times. The same CDR3 also results from other DNA sequences found in this sample. The genes are TRBV28 and TRBJ1-1, with D unclear. The germline V and J ends were trimmed by 3 bases and 2 bases, with 1 base remaining between them. This CDR3 is built from 11 residues. Germline values: CDR1 MDHEN, CDR2 SYDVKM. The CDR3 here is CASSFNTEAFF. CDR3 coding DNA: TGTGCCAGCAGTTTTAACACTGAAGCTTTCTTT. Filled out from reference TRBV28 and TRBJ1-1, the complete variable domain reads DVKVTQSSRYLVKRTGEKVFLECVQDMDHENMFWYRQDPGLGLRLIYFSYDVKMKEKGDIPEGYSVSREKKERFSLILESASTNQTSMYLCASSFNTEAFFGQGTRLTVV.

The chain has TRBV7-9 and TRBJ1-4, with 11 bases identical to TRBD1. CDR3 size: 14 residues. With V trimmed by 6 bases and J by 7 bases, 4 bases remained unmatched. Germline V gene sequence: CDR1 SEHNR, CDR2 FQNEAQ (reference sequence). CDR3 loop: CASSIGTGGEKLFF. The CDR3 region has the DNA TGTGCCAGCAGTATCGGGACAGGGGGTGAAAAACTGTTTTTT. Full variable domain (remainder filled in from reference TRBV7-9 and TRBJ1-4): DTGVSQNPRHKITKRGQNVTFRCDPISEHNRLYWYRQTLGQGPEFLTYFQNEAQLEKSRLLSDRFSAERPKGSFSTLEIQRTEQGDSAMYLCASSIGTGGEKLFFGSGTQLSVL.

This clone came up a few times. The chain links TRBV30 to TRBJ2-1, with D perhaps matching TRBD1 or TRBD2 (6 bases each). The CDR3 covers 13 residues. From germline, CDR1 is GTSNPN and CDR2 SVGIG (reference sequence). Trimming took off 5 bases at V and 6 bases at J, with 14 bases between the two ends. DNA of the CDR3: TGTGCCTGGGCAGGAGGGGGGAGCAATGAGCAGTTCTTC. As protein: CAWAGGGSNEQFF.

As DNA, the CDR3 is TGTGCCTGGAGTGTAGCAGGGGCGGAGACCCAGTACTTC. Its protein is CAWSVAGAETQYF. This chain uses TRBV30 with TRBJ2-5; a possible D gene is TRBD1 (6 bases). Germline V gives CDR1 GTSNPN, CDR2 SVGIG (reference sequence). V lost 0 bases to trimming and J lost 5 bases, with 10 bases between them. This CDR3 is built from 13 residues.

A few counts support this clone. The V gene is TRBV7-6, the J gene TRBJ2-7, with D tentatively TRBD1 or TRBD2 (5 bases each). V was cut by 5 bases and J by 2 bases, with 16 bases left in between. The CDR3 contains 15 residues. Germline assignment: CDR1 SGHVS and CDR2 FNYEAQ. CDR3 bases: TGTGCCAGCAGCGATTTTTCCCCGGGACCCTACGAGCAGTACTTC. Its translation is CASSDFSPGPYEQYF.

The table lists this clone with a few counts. This chain uses TRBV11-2 with TRBJ1-3; D is unclear. The CDR3 runs 14 residues. V lost 0 bases to trimming and J lost 7 bases, with 10 bases between them. CDR1 SGHAT and CDR2 FQNNGV come from the germline V gene. The CDR3 DNA reads as TGTGCCAGCAGCTTAGAGACTCTTTCGAACACCATATATTTT. Its protein product is CASSLETLSNTIYF.

This clone showed up just a few times. The chain recombines TRBV6-5 with TRBJ2-7, with 8 bases matching TRBD2. The V and J ends lost 5 bases and 7 bases, in that order; junction bases with no gene match: 10. Per the germline V gene, CDR1 is MNHEY and CDR2 is SVGAGI. The CDR3 has 14 amino acids. The CDR3 sequence is CASSRTSSPLEQYF. The CDR3 nucleotides are TGTGCCAGCAGTCGGACTAGCAGTCCTCTAGAGCAGTACTTC.

Worth noting for this clone: The same CDR3 can be traced to other DNA sequences in this sample. The V call is TRBV7-2, the J call TRBJ2-5; either TRBD1 or TRBD2 may supply D (5 bases each). Trimming removed 1 base from V and 3 bases from J, with 9 bases in between. The CDR3 totals 14 residues. Germline loops: CDR1 SGHTA, CDR2 FQGNSA. The CDR3 sequence: CASSLGRGEETQYF. The CDR3 nucleotides read TGTGCCAGCAGCTTAGGCCGAGGGGAAGAGACCCAGTACTTC. The whole variable domain, filled in from reference TRBV7-2 and TRBJ2-5, reads GAGVSQSPSNKVTEKGKDVELRCDPISGHTALYWYRQSLGQGLEFLIYFQGNSAPDKSGLPSDRFSAERTGGSVSTLTIQRTQQEDSAVYLCASSLGRGEETQYFGPGTRLLVL.

This clone has a handful of counts. The chain carries TRBV29-1 and TRBJ1-4; no clear D gene. The length of the CDR3 is 13 residues. Germline V gives CDR1 SQVTM, CDR2 ANQGSEA. The V end was cut by 4 bases, the J end by 2 bases, with 8 bases between. The CDR3 loop is CSVGTRTNEKLFF. In DNA, the CDR3 is TGCAGCGTTGGTACTAGGACTAATGAAAAACTGTTTTTT.

This chain uses TRBV28 with TRBJ1-1, with TRBD1 matching over 7 bases. This CDR3 comprises 12 residues. Losses at the gene ends were 7 bases for V and 4 bases for J; bases not matched to a gene: 3. Germline V CDR1 and CDR2: MDHEN, SYDVKM. CDR3 sequence reads: CASMTGRTEAFF. The CDR3 nucleotides read TGTGCCAGCATGACAGGGCGCACTGAAGCTTTCTTT.

This rearrangement joins TRBV2 to TRBJ2-1, with TRBD1 as a possible D gene (6 bases). Germline V gives CDR1 SNHLY, CDR2 FYNNEI. V was cut by 4 bases and J by 5 bases, with 9 bases left in between. This CDR3 spans 13 amino acids. CDR3 sequence reads: CASSAGVHNEQFF. Written as DNA, the CDR3 is TGTGCCAGCAGTGCAGGGGTACACAATGAGCAGTTCTTC.